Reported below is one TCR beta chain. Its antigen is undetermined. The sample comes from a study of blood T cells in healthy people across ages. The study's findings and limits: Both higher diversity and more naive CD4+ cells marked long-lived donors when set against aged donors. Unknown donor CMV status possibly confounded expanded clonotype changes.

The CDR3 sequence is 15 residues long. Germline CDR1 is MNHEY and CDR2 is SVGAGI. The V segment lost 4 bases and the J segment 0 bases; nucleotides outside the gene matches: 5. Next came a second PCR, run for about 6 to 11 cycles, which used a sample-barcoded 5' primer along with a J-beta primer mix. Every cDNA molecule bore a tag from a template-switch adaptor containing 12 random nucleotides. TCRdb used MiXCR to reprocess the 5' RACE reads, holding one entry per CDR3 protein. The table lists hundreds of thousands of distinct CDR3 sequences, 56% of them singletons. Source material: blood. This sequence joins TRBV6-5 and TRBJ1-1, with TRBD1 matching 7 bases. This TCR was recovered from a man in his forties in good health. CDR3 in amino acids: CASSSQGQMNTEAFF. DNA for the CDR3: TGTGCCAGCAGTTCCCAGGGACAGATGAACACTGAAGCTTTCTTT.